This is a list of T cell receptor beta chains from one sample in a study of T-cell memory formation after mild COVID-19. TCRdb processed the 5' RACE reads anew with MiXCR; each CDR3 protein has one entry. The sample consists of nearly 110,000 distinct CDR3 sequences, around 15% of them appearing once. The source material was PBMCs or a T cell subset sorted from them (not recorded which). All receptors derive from an adult woman who had mild COVID-19 (a few samples of this study predate the infection). Cell type and time point are not known. The CDR3 runs from the conserved cysteine through the conserved F or W. Each record gives: J gene, D gene, V gene, clone size, CDR3 protein, CDR3 DNA. A D gene is named only where the DNA matches it firmly. Rows give clone size only sometimes, using once, few, many, or a class for an expanded clone.

TRBJ1-4 | - | TRBV29-1 | - | CSVGGPGSPNEKLFF | TGCAGCGTGGGGGGCCCGGGGTCCCCTAATGAAAAACTGTTTTTT
TRBJ2-5 | TRBD2 | TRBV9 | few | CASSQGTSGFQETQYF | TGTGCCAGCAGCCAAGGGACTAGCGGATTTCAAGAGACCCAGTACTTC
TRBJ2-7 | - | TRBV27 | - | CASSWSARDYEQYF | TGTGCCAGCAGTTGGTCCGCCCGGGATTACGAGCAGTACTTC
TRBJ2-1 | - | TRBV5-4 | - | CASSFQLARNEQFF | TGTGCCAGCAGCTTCCAACTAGCTCGGAATGAGCAGTTCTTC
TRBJ2-7 | - | TRBV20-1 | - | CSARGITIYEQYF | TGCAGTGCTAGGGGAATTACAATCTACGAGCAGTACTTC
TRBJ1-2 | TRBD1 | TRBV12-3/TRBV12-4 | - | CASDGQEDYGYTF | TGTGCCAGCGACGGACAGGAGGACTATGGCTACACCTTC
TRBJ2-3 | - | TRBV9 | - | CASSAEEGLKPDTQYF | TGTGCCAGCAGCGCAGAGGAGGGGCTAAAGCCAGATACGCAGTATTTT
TRBJ1-1 | TRBD1 | TRBV5-1 | - | CASSALTGQNTEAFF | TGCGCCAGCAGCGCCTTGACAGGGCAGAACACTGAAGCTTTCTTT
TRBJ1-4 | TRBD1 | TRBV9 | - | CASSAGGSNEKLFF | TGTGCCAGCAGCGCAGGGGGCTCAAATGAAAAACTGTTTTTT
TRBJ2-1 | - | TRBV12-3/TRBV12-4 | - | CASSLASYNEQFF | TGTGCCAGCAGTCTAGCGTCCTACAATGAGCAGTTCTTC
TRBJ1-5 | TRBD1 | TRBV24-1 | - | CATSDSGTGTGLNQPQHF | TGTGCCACCAGTGATTCTGGAACCGGGACAGGGTTAAATCAGCCCCAGCATTTT
TRBJ2-3 | - | TRBV7-9 | - | CASSLAGLGPSTDTQYF | TGTGCCAGCAGCTTAGCGGGGCTGGGCCCAAGCACAGATACGCAGTATTTT
TRBJ2-7 | TRBD2 | TRBV29-1 | few | CSVVTSGSSYEQYF | TGCAGCGTCGTGACTAGCGGGAGTTCCTACGAGCAGTACTTC
TRBJ2-3 | - | TRBV5-4 | - | CASSFRSITSTDTQYF | TGTGCCAGCAGCTTTCGATCTATTACTAGCACAGATACGCAGTATTTT
TRBJ2-3 | TRBD2 | TRBV5-1 | many | CASSGGEETVTQYF | TGCGCCAGCAGCGGGGGGGAAGAAACAGTCACGCAGTATTTT
TRBJ2-1 | TRBD2 | TRBV10-3 | few | CAISDLAGDQNEQFF | TGTGCCATCAGTGATTTAGCGGGAGACCAGAATGAGCAGTTCTTC